The 17 T cell receptor beta chains below come from one sample, sequenced in a study of cytomegalovirus exposure and HLA in healthy donors. With 60 Vbeta and 13 Jbeta primers, the PCR was carried out. Clones were read by immunoSEQ multiplex PCR, and TCRdb kept only the in-frame ones, dropping some. Here the sample spans more than 85,000 clones, around four fifths being singletons. Sample: PBMCs. Receptor source: a man aged 25 to 45 in good health and CMV-seronegative.

The CDR3 here is CASSQAHGWYEQYF. In nucleotides, the CDR3 is TGTGCCAGCAGCCAAGCCCACGGTTGGTACGAGCAGTACTTC. The rearrangement links TRBV14 to TRBJ2-7; D remains unclear. Trimming took 1 base from V and 4 from J, leaving 11 bases between them. The CDR3 length is 14 residues. In germline, CDR1 is SGHDN, CDR2 FVKESK. Drawing the rest from reference TRBV14 and TRBJ2-7, the complete variable domain is EAGVTQFPSHSVIEKGQTVTLRCDPISGHDNLYWYRRVMGKEIKFLLHFVKESKQDESGMPNNRFLAERTGGTYSTLKVQPAELEDSGVYFCASSQAHGWYEQYFGPGTRLTVT.

This chain joins TRBV14 and TRBJ2-7, with 7 positions matching TRBD2. Germline-derived CDR1 and CDR2 are SGHDN and FVKESK. CDR3 length: 16 residues. The V gene end was trimmed by 2 bases and the J gene end by 6 bases; junction bases not matched to a gene: 13. CDR3 nucleotides: TGTGCCAGCAGCCAAAGTGGGACTATACCACTCGGCGAGCAGTACTTC. Its protein is CASSQSGTIPLGEQYF. The whole variable domain, filled in from reference TRBV14 and TRBJ2-7, reads EAGVTQFPSHSVIEKGQTVTLRCDPISGHDNLYWYRRVMGKEIKFLLHFVKESKQDESGMPNNRFLAERTGGTYSTLKVQPAELEDSGVYFCASSQSGTIPLGEQYFGPGTRLTVT.

This rearrangement joins TRBV7-2 to TRBJ1-2; 7 bases align to TRBD1. The germline V gene encodes CDR1 SGHTA and CDR2 FQGNSA. CDR3 length: 13 amino acids. Losses at the gene ends were 5 bases for V and 8 bases for J; bases not matched to a gene: 8. The CDR3, as DNA: TGTGCCAGCAGCCCCCAGGGGGACTTGGGCTACACCTTC. This sequence encodes CASSPQGDLGYTF.

The CDR3 spells CASSQHHSSGANVLTF. For the CDR3, the DNA is TGCGCCAGCAGCCAACATCACAGCTCTGGGGCCAACGTCCTGACTTTC. This chain links TRBV4-3 with TRBJ2-6; D is undetermined. The germline gives CDR1 LGHNA, CDR2 YSLEER. V lost 2 bases and J lost 0, with 8 bases in between. This CDR3 is built from 16 residues.

The V gene is TRBV10-3, the J gene TRBJ1-2, with 10 bases identical to TRBD1. The CDR3 spans 15 residues. V shed 6 bases and J 6 bases; nucleotides not matched to a gene: 10. CDR1 is ENHRY and CDR2 is SYGVKD in the germline V gene. As DNA, the CDR3 is TGTGCCATCAGCGAACCGGGACAGGGGATCGATGGCTACACCTTC. It specifies CAISEPGQGIDGYTF.

The chain uses TRBV9 and TRBJ2-7; D ambiguous. V lost 0 bases and J 6 bases, leaving 13 bases between the germline ends. CDR1 is SGDLS and CDR2 is YYNGEE in the germline V gene. CDR3 length equals 14 residues. CDR3 sequence reads: CASSVGSPRGEQYF. The DNA for the CDR3 is TGTGCCAGCAGCGTAGGTTCCCCTAGAGGCGAGCAGTACTTC.

The chain carries TRBV7-9 and TRBJ2-7; 9 nucleotides line up with TRBD1. The length of the CDR3 is 12 residues. V lost 11 bases and J lost 4; bases outside the gene matches: 6. The germline V gene encodes CDR1 SEHNR and CDR2 FQNEAQ (reference sequence). The CDR3 region is CAGGQGLYEQYF. DNA for the CDR3: TGTGCCGGGGGACAGGGTTTATACGAGCAGTACTTC.

This clone showed up just once. The V call is TRBV6-5, the J call TRBJ2-3, with D tentatively TRBD1 (7 bases). The CDR3 runs 15 residues. CDR1 MNHEY and CDR2 SVGAGI come from the germline V gene. V gave up 8 bases and J gave up 3 bases, with 18 bases separating them. The CDR3 loop is CASSTRAGGTDTQYF. For the CDR3, the DNA is TGTGCCAGCTCAACCCGGGCAGGGGGGACAGATACGCAGTATTTT.

This clone was seen a few times. V is TRBV5-1 and J is TRBJ2-3; 10 positions match TRBD2. The J segment lost 2 bases and the V segment lost 3 bases, leaving 6 bases of the junction unmatched. The germline CDR1 and CDR2 sequences are SGHRS and YFSETQ. The CDR3 runs to 16 residues. The CDR3 bases are TGCGCCAGCAGCTGGGGCACTAGCGGGGACACAGATACGCAGTATTTT. It encodes CASSWGTSGDTDTQYF. The full variable domain, its missing parts supplied by reference TRBV5-1 and TRBJ2-3, is KAGVTQTPRYLIKTRGQQVTLSCSPISGHRSVSWYQQTPGQGLQFLFEYFSETQRNKGNFPGRFSGRQFSNSRSEMNVSTLELGDSALYLCASSWGTSGDTDTQYFGPGTRLTVL.

V and J are TRBV30 and TRBJ2-7; tentative D call: TRBD2 (5 bases). V gave up 2 bases and J gave up 1 base, with 6 bases separating them. The CDR3 runs 12 residues. CDR1 is GTSNPN and CDR2 is SVGIG in the germline V gene (reference sequence). The CDR3 sequence: CAWSRGSYEQYF. CDR3 coding DNA: TGTGCCTGGAGTCGGGGTTCCTACGAGCAGTACTTC.

The rearrangement joins TRBV29-1 to TRBJ1-1, with TRBD1 as a possible D gene (5 bases). The V gene lost 6 bases and the J gene lost 0 bases, with 17 bases spanning the gap. Germline CDR1 is SQVTM and CDR2 is ANQGSEA. The CDR3 consists of 15 residues. The CDR3 spells CSVDPTAIMNTEAFF. The CDR3 nucleotides are TGCAGCGTCGACCCGACAGCGATCATGAACACTGAAGCTTTCTTT.

The chain combines TRBV2 with TRBJ2-5; D not certain. The end of the DNA is better explained by TRBJ2-7, so the J call may be wrong. CDR1 SNHLY and CDR2 FYNNEI come from the germline V gene. This CDR3 has 12 residues. This CDR3 is CASSGETYEQYF. The CDR3 DNA follows: TGTGCCAGCAGTGGAGAAACCTACGAGCAGTACTTC.

The rearrangement joins TRBV7-9 to TRBJ1-1; TRBD1 aligns across 8 bases. From germline, CDR1 is SEHNR and CDR2 FQNEAQ (reference sequence). Germline trimming cut 1 base from V and 5 bases from J; bases unmatched to any gene: 12. The CDR3 runs 17 residues. This chain's CDR3 is CASSLDTRDRGYTEAFF. CDR3 in DNA: TGTGCCAGCAGCTTAGACACCCGAGACAGGGGATATACTGAAGCTTTCTTT.

The rearrangement links TRBV28 to TRBJ1-2; D ambiguous. V was cut by 2 bases and J by 8 bases, with 18 bases left in between. CDR1 is MDHEN, CDR2 SYDVKM, per germline. The CDR3 has 15 amino acids. The CDR3 nucleotides read TGTGCCAGCAGTTTAATCTCGTCGGGAACCTCGGGCTACACCTTC. Its translation: CASSLISSGTSGYTF.

This clone was picked up a small number of times. The V call is TRBV19, the J call TRBJ2-7, with 12 bases identical to TRBD1. V shed 1 base, J shed 4 bases, and the junction held 2 bases outside the gene matches. There are 15 residues in the CDR3. The germline V gene has CDR1 LNHDA and CDR2 SQIVND (reference sequence). As DNA, the CDR3 is TGTGCCAGTAGTATAGGGGGACAGGGGGCTTACGAGCAGTACTTC. It is translated as CASSIGGQGAYEQYF.

V usage is TRBV7-6 and J usage is TRBJ2-1, with 11 bases aligning to TRBD2. Germline trimming cut 0 bases from V and 7 bases from J; bases unmatched to any gene: 8. Germline loops: CDR1 SGHVS, CDR2 FNYEAQ. This CDR3 spans 17 amino acids. The CDR3 loop reads CASSLAHLAGGPNEQFF. The CDR3 DNA follows: TGTGCCAGCAGCTTAGCTCATTTAGCGGGGGGGCCGAATGAGCAGTTCTTC.

This chain joins TRBV23-1 and TRBJ2-3, with a possible D match to TRBD1 (5 bases). TRBV23-1 qualifies as an ORF whose function is uncertain. Trimming took 4 bases from V and 3 from J, leaving 11 bases between them. The CDR3 consists of 14 residues. The CDR3 nucleotides read TGCGCCAGCAGTCGGAACAGGTCGACAGATACGCAGTATTTT. Translating gives CASSRNRSTDTQYF.